A single sample gave rise to the 9 T cell receptor beta chains below, sequenced in a study of early T cells in non-severe SARS-CoV-2 infection. MiXCR, run by TCRdb on the 5' RACE reads, gives a single entry per CDR3 protein. The table records 79,000 or so distinct CDR3 sequences, roughly 13% of them present only once. Sequenced material: whole blood. All receptors come from an adult who was a healthcare worker with PCR-confirmed SARS-CoV-2 infection or an uninfected control (not recorded which).

This chain uses TRBV10-3 with TRBJ2-1; 8 bases agree with TRBD1. Germline V gene lookup returns CDR1 ENHRY and CDR2 SYGVKD. The length of the CDR3 is 14 residues. Unmatched junction bases numbered 0, after V lost 2 bases and J lost 3 bases. CDR3 protein: CAISETGGYNEQFF. For the CDR3, the DNA is TGTGCCATCAGTGAGACAGGGGGCTACAATGAGCAGTTCTTC.

In its sample, this clonotype was seen many times. The gene calls are TRBV29-1 and TRBJ2-2; 11 bases fit TRBD1. Germline lookup yields CDR1 SQVTM and CDR2 ANQGSEA. V shed 4 bases, J shed 7 bases, and the junction held 5 bases outside the gene matches. The CDR3 extends over 14 amino acids. The CDR3 loop is CSVGPDRGLGELFF. The CDR3 DNA reads as TGCAGCGTTGGACCGGACAGGGGGCTCGGGGAGCTGTTTTTT.

This clonotype was picked up many times. V is TRBV6-5 and J is TRBJ1-6; tentatively, D is TRBD1 (6 bases). The CDR3 extends over 15 amino acids. The germline V gene encodes CDR1 MNHEY and CDR2 SVGAGI. The V gene lost 0 bases and the J gene lost 10 bases, with 13 bases spanning the gap. The CDR3 nucleotides are TGTGCCAGCAGTTACTCGAACCAGGGGAGGTCACCCCTCCACTTT. It encodes CASSYSNQGRSPLHF.

This clonotype was found a few times. The chain joins TRBV10-2 to TRBJ2-5; TRBD1 aligns across 7 bases. CDR1 is WSHSY, CDR2 SAAADI, per germline. The ends lost 5 bases at V and 5 bases at J; junction bases unmatched: 5. The CDR3 has 13 amino acids. As DNA, the CDR3 is TGCGCCAGCAGTCAACAGGGGTTGGAGACCCAGTACTTC. This codes for CASSQQGLETQYF.

At least ten counts were recorded for this clonotype. This chain uses TRBV2 with TRBJ1-2; possible D gene TRBD1, 5 bases. Germline assignment: CDR1 SNHLY and CDR2 FYNNEI. The length of the CDR3 is 15 residues. V lost 4 bases to trimming and J lost 0 bases, with 12 bases between them. The CDR3 DNA is TGTGCCAGCAGTGTCCGAGACAGAGCTAACTATGGCTACACCTTC. This translates into CASSVRDRANYGYTF.

The chain has TRBV9 and TRBJ1-4; TRBD1 is a possible D gene (5 bases). Germline V lookup: CDR1 SGDLS, CDR2 YYNGEE. The V gene lost 0 bases and the J gene lost 6 bases, with 12 bases spanning the gap. The CDR3 is 15 amino acids. The CDR3 DNA reads as TGTGCCAGCAGCGTAGATCTTCAGGGCTATGAAAAACTGTTTTTT. Translating gives CASSVDLQGYEKLFF. Full variable domain (remainder filled in from reference TRBV9 and TRBJ1-4): DSGVTQTPKHLITATGQRVTLRCSPRSGDLSVYWYQQSLDQGLQFLIQYYNGEERAKGNILERFSAQQFPDLHSELNLSSLELGDSALYFCASSVDLQGYEKLFFGSGTQLSVL.

This clonotype was seen at least ten times. The chain carries TRBV7-9 and TRBJ2-5, with D tentatively TRBD1 or TRBD2 (5 bases each). The CDR3 is 13 residues long. The V end was cut by 5 bases, the J end by 9 bases, with 16 bases between. Germline V gives CDR1 SEHNR, CDR2 FQNEAQ (reference sequence). CDR3 sequence reads: CASSRGTGSPQYF. CDR3 DNA sequence: TGTGCCAGCAGCAGAGGGACGGGGAGTCCCCAGTACTTC. The full variable domain, in which reference TRBV7-9 and TRBJ2-5 provide the parts outside the CDR3, is DTGVSQNPRHKITKRGQNVTFRCDPISEHNRLYWYRQTLGQGPEFLTYFQNEAQLEKSRLLSDRFSAERPKGSFSTLEIQRTEQGDSAMYLCASSRGTGSPQYFGPGTRLLVL.

This clonotype has just a few counts. V and J are TRBV10-3 and TRBJ1-5, with 7 nucleotides matching TRBD1. V shed 9 bases and J 7 bases; nucleotides not matched to a gene: 9. CDR3 length equals 13 residues. Germline V gene sequence: CDR1 ENHRY, CDR2 SYGVKD. For the CDR3, the DNA is TGTGCCATGTCGACAGGGCAATGGCAGCCCCAGCATTTT. It codes for CAMSTGQWQPQHF.

The table lists this clonotype with many counts. This rearrangement joins TRBV19 to TRBJ1-5; 7 nucleotides match TRBD1. The CDR3 has 16 residues. CDR1 and CDR2 (germline): LNHDA, SQIVND (reference sequence). V dropped 5 bases and J dropped 7; count of bases not matched to a gene: 14. The CDR3 bases are TGTGCCAGTAGTTCTTGGACAGGCGGGGGGGTACAGCCCCAGCATTTT. Translated: CASSSWTGGGVQPQHF.